The 26 T cell receptor beta chains listed next were all sequenced from one sample in a study of CD8+ T cells in alopecia areata. In each case, RNA was isolated and then reverse transcribed into cDNA as the sequencing template. Clones were sequenced by immunoSEQ multiplex PCR, and TCRdb holds only the in-frame ones, with some missing. The sample has about 190,000 clones, approximately 56% seen once. Sample treatment: oral pan-JAK inhibitor, 5-10 mg twice daily. This specimen was CD4+ T cells sorted from blood, taken at week 4, from a patient treated with tofacitinib. These receptors were taken from a human donor with alopecia areata.

The CDR3 DNA reads TGTGCCAGCAGTCGTACTAGCGGGATTGTCGATGAGCAGTTCTTC. It specifies CASSRTSGIVDEQFF. The gene calls are TRBV11-2 and TRBJ2-1, with TRBD2 matching over 10 bases. The CDR3 contains 15 residues. The junction had 10 bases not matched to a gene; V was cut back by 6 bases and J by 8 bases. Looked up from germline, CDR1 is SGHAT and CDR2 is FQNNGV.

The gene calls are TRBV5-1 and TRBJ2-5; a weak D match, TRBD2 (5 bases). V shed 0 bases and J shed 4 bases, with 10 bases lying between them. There are 14 residues in the CDR3. The germline CDR1 and CDR2 sequences are SGHRS and YFSETQ. The CDR3 DNA follows: TGCGCCAGCAGCTTGGCCAGTACTAGAGAGACCCAGTACTTC. Translating it yields CASSLASTRETQYF.

The chain has TRBV5-4 and TRBJ2-7; 8 bases are a match to TRBD2. This CDR3 region has 14 residues. V was clipped by 5 bases and J by 0 bases; unmatched bases: 4. The germline gives CDR1 SGHNT, CDR2 YYREEE (reference sequence). CDR3 sequence: CASRTSGSSYEQYF. CDR3 DNA sequence: TGTGCCAGCAGAACTAGCGGAAGCTCCTACGAGCAGTACTTC. Full variable domain (rest looked up from reference TRBV5-4 and TRBJ2-7): ETGVTQSPTHLIKTRGQQVTLRCSSQSGHNTVSWYQQALGQGPQFIFQYYREEENGRGNFPPRFSGLQFPNYSSELNVNALELDDSALYLCASRTSGSSYEQYFGPGTRLTVT.

This clone was observed a single time. The chain links TRBV5-1 to TRBJ1-2; D not resolved. V was pared by 3 bases and J by 8 bases, with 14 bases between. CDR1 and CDR2 (germline): SGHRS, YFSETQ. There are 13 residues in the CDR3. The CDR3 loop reads CASSSELPGGYTF. The CDR3 DNA follows: TGCGCCAGCAGCTCCGAATTGCCTGGGGGCTACACCTTC. Variable domain in full (rest from reference TRBV5-1 and TRBJ1-2): KAGVTQTPRYLIKTRGQQVTLSCSPISGHRSVSWYQQTPGQGLQFLFEYFSETQRNKGNFPGRFSGRQFSNSRSEMNVSTLELGDSALYLCASSSELPGGYTFGSGTRLTVV.

The sample holds a few counts of this clone. CDR3 nucleotide sequence: TGTGCCCACGGGCGTGGGGGGGAGTTCTACGAGCAGTACTTC. Its protein product is CAHGRGGEFYEQYF. The chain has TRBV30 and TRBJ2-7; 7 bases are shared with TRBD2. With V trimmed by 8 bases and J by 3 bases, 13 bases remained unmatched. The CDR3 sequence is 14 residues long. The germline gives CDR1 GTSNPN, CDR2 SVGIG (reference sequence). The full variable domain, completed using reference TRBV30 and TRBJ2-7, is SQTIHQWPATLVQPVGSPLSLECTVEGTSNPNLYWYRQAAGRGLQLLFYSVGIGQISSEVPQNLSASRPQDRQFILSSKKLLLSDSGFYLCAHGRGGEFYEQYFGPGTRLTVT.

This clone has just a few counts. The gene calls are TRBV14 and TRBJ1-4; no clear D gene. V lost 0 bases and J lost 5, with 10 bases in between. The germline CDR1 and CDR2 sequences are SGHDN and FVKESK. The CDR3 runs to 15 residues. In DNA, the CDR3 is TGTGCCAGCAGCCAAGATACCGCCCTAAATGAAAAACTGTTTTTT. Encoded protein: CASSQDTALNEKLFF.

This chain connects TRBV28 to TRBJ1-2, with D possibly being TRBD1 (6 bases). The CDR3 loop spans 13 amino acids. Trimming removed 5 bases from V and 4 bases from J, with 11 bases in between. Germline V lookup: CDR1 MDHEN, CDR2 SYDVKM. DNA of the CDR3: TGTGCCAGCAGTCTCGTACAGGGCTATGGCTACACCTTC. Protein sequence: CASSLVQGYGYTF.

The chain carries TRBV11-2 and TRBJ2-2; no clear D. Trimming removed 2 bases from V and 7 bases from J, with 8 bases in between. The CDR3 runs to 13 residues. Per the germline V gene, CDR1 is SGHAT and CDR2 is FQNNGV. CDR3 DNA sequence: TGTGCCAGCAGCTTATCGGTGGTCGGGGAGCTGTTTTTT. This codes for CASSLSVVGELFF.

The gene calls are TRBV5-4 and TRBJ2-4; D gene ambiguous. Germline CDR1 SGHNT, CDR2 YYREEE (reference sequence). V lost 4 bases to trimming and J lost 8 bases, with 13 bases between them. The CDR3 loop spans 13 amino acids. CDR3 DNA sequence: TGTGCCAGCAGCATGACTCCCGTGGACATTCAGTACTTC. Residues: CASSMTPVDIQYF.

This chain links TRBV29-1 with TRBJ1-1; D call uncertain. V gave up 6 bases and J gave up 5 bases, with 10 bases separating them. The CDR3 runs 11 residues. CDR1 is SQVTM and CDR2 is ANQGSEA in the germline V gene. This CDR3 reads CSVVGWTEAFF. The CDR3 DNA sequence: TGCAGCGTCGTAGGGTGGACTGAAGCTTTCTTT.

Regarding this clone: A junction end diverges from the germline sequence, so it may reflect a read error. The J gene is TRBJ2-5, the V gene TRBV30; 14 bases line up with TRBD2. CDR1 and CDR2 (germline): GTSNPN, SVGIG (reference sequence). The CDR3 sequence is 13 residues long. CDR3 sequence: CAGRTSGRQTQYF. CDR3 DNA: TGTGCCGGGAGGACTAGCGGGAGGCAGACCCAGTACTTC.

This clone was detected many times. The chain uses TRBV6-1 and TRBJ1-5, with 8 nucleotides matching TRBD1. CDR1 is MNHNS, CDR2 SASEGT, per germline. The CDR3 consists of 16 residues. With V trimmed by 0 bases and J by 9 bases, 10 bases remained unmatched. The CDR3 sequence: CASSEAGAGGTLPQHF. The CDR3, as DNA: TGTGCCAGCAGTGAAGCGGGGGCAGGGGGCACGTTGCCCCAGCATTTT.

This chain links TRBV29-1 with TRBJ2-1, with unresolved D. Germline lookup yields CDR1 SQVTM and CDR2 ANQGSEA. The CDR3 is 10 amino acids. The ends were cut back, 7 bases at V and 8 bases at J, with 9 bases in the middle. DNA of the CDR3: TGCAGCGCACAAAACTATGAGCAGTTCTTC. Its protein is CSAQNYEQFF.

This clone was found a few times. The V and J genes are TRBV18 and TRBJ2-1; 7 nucleotides line up with TRBD1. The CDR3 is 12 residues long. Looked up from germline, CDR1 is KGHSH and CDR2 is LQKENI. Trimming cost V 2 bases and J 9 bases; bases outside gene matches: 1. This CDR3 reads CASSPRDSEQFF. CDR3 DNA: TGTGCCAGCTCACCAAGGGACAGTGAGCAGTTCTTC.

The chain couples TRBV30 to TRBJ2-1; D is perhaps TRBD1 (5 bases). Trimming pared 2 bases from V and 7 bases from J, leaving 12 bases between. CDR1 is GTSNPN, CDR2 SVGIG, per germline (reference sequence). The CDR3 runs 13 residues. The CDR3 loop reads CAWSPFQGNEQFF. The DNA of the CDR3 is TGTGCCTGGAGTCCGTTCCAGGGTAATGAGCAGTTCTTC.

The gene calls are TRBV7-2 and TRBJ2-3; TRBD1 is a possible D gene (6 bases). V gave up 1 base and J gave up 1 base, with 12 bases separating them. Germline CDR1 SGHTA, CDR2 FQGNSA. The CDR3 has 16 residues. The CDR3 DNA follows: TGTGCCAGCAGCTTAGAACAGGGCAGAGGCACAGATACGCAGTATTTT. Translation gives CASSLEQGRGTDTQYF.

The V and J genes are TRBV4-1 and TRBJ2-7; perhaps TRBD2 as D (5 bases). Trimming shortened V by 0 bases and J by 3 bases, and 12 bases separated the two germline ends. Germline values: CDR1 MGHRA, CDR2 YSYEKL. CDR3 length: 15 residues. The CDR3: CASSQDLFRGYEQYF. CDR3 DNA sequence: TGCGCCAGCAGCCAAGATCTATTCCGGGGCTACGAGCAGTACTTC.

The chain has TRBV9 and TRBJ1-2; D is undetermined. Germline V gene sequence: CDR1 SGDLS, CDR2 YYNGEE. The V end was cut by 2 bases, the J end by 2 bases, with 7 bases between. This CDR3 comprises 13 residues. CDR3 protein: CASSVETNYGYTF. CDR3 bases: TGTGCCAGCAGCGTCGAGACAAACTATGGCTACACCTTC.

The chain joins TRBV19 to TRBJ2-2; D not resolved. V lost 1 base and J 0 bases, leaving 12 bases between the germline ends. Germline V gives CDR1 LNHDA, CDR2 SQIVND (reference sequence). This CDR3 spans 17 amino acids. As DNA, the CDR3 is TGTGCCAGTAGTATAGGCTGGCGGAACGCGAACACCGGGGAGCTGTTTTTT. Translating it yields CASSIGWRNANTGELFF.

The J gene is TRBJ2-7, the V gene TRBV5-1; either TRBD1 or TRBD2 may fit D (5 bases each). V dropped 5 bases and J dropped 2 bases, with 17 bases sitting between them. This CDR3 is 15 amino acids long. From germline, CDR1 is SGHRS and CDR2 YFSETQ. The DNA of the CDR3 is TGCGCCAGCAGAACCGCAACGGGGCTTCCCTACGAGCAGTACTTC. It encodes CASRTATGLPYEQYF.

The V call is TRBV5-4, the J call TRBJ2-1; D ambiguous. Germline V gene sequence: CDR1 SGHNT, CDR2 YYREEE (reference sequence). This CDR3 is 12 amino acids long. V was clipped by 3 bases and J by 9 bases, with 10 bases between them. The CDR3 protein is CASSSQLGEQFF. CDR3 bases: TGTGCCAGCAGCTCACAGTTGGGTGAGCAGTTCTTC.

There are a few counts of this clone. The chain combines TRBV29-1 with TRBJ2-7; TRBD1 might be the D (5 bases). Germline CDR1 SQVTM, CDR2 ANQGSEA. Trimming stripped 8 bases from V and 6 bases from J, with 14 bases between. The CDR3 runs to 11 residues. The CDR3 coding sequence is TGCAGCATCAGGGTAGTGGGCGAGCAGTACTTC. It encodes CSIRVVGEQYF.

This clone was seen just once. The chain couples TRBV6-5 to TRBJ1-5; D possibly corresponds to TRBD1 (5 bases). From germline, CDR1 is MNHEY and CDR2 SVGAGI. This CDR3 comprises 13 residues. V lost 10 bases and J 6 bases, leaving 16 bases between the germline ends. This CDR3 is CATQGQGGQPQHF. CDR3 sequence (DNA): TGTGCCACCCAAGGGCAGGGTGGTCAGCCCCAGCATTTT.

This clone was seen a few times. Other DNA sequences in the sample encode the same CDR3. The chain links TRBV30 to TRBJ1-5; maybe TRBD1 (6 bases). Trimming removed 5 bases at V and 0 bases at J, with 8 bases between. This CDR3 spans 13 amino acids. Germline values: CDR1 GTSNPN, CDR2 SVGIG (reference sequence). This CDR3 is CAWSRGSNQPQHF. The CDR3 nucleotides read TGTGCCTGGTCCAGGGGTAGCAATCAGCCCCAGCATTTT.

CDR3 sequence (DNA): TGTGCCTGGAGTGTACTTCGGGGGGCCTATGGCTACACCTTC. Protein: CAWSVLRGAYGYTF. The chain links TRBV30 to TRBJ1-2; possible D gene TRBD1, 6 bases. Germline values: CDR1 GTSNPN, CDR2 SVGIG (reference sequence). This CDR3 is 14 amino acids long. Trimming cost V 0 bases and J 4 bases, with 12 bases left between them.

This clone was observed a few times. The chain recombines TRBV4-2 with TRBJ2-1; the match to TRBD2 covers 15 bases. CDR1 and CDR2 from the germline V gene are LGHNA and YNFKEQ. CDR3 size: 16 residues. Trimming removed 2 bases from V and 10 bases from J; junction bases left unmatched: 6. In nucleotides, the CDR3 is TGTGCCAGCAGCCAACGGGGACTAGCGGGAGGAGGCGAGCAGTTCTTC. Its protein is CASSQRGLAGGGEQFF.